The present T cell receptor (beta chain) was sequenced within a study of blood T cells in healthy people across ages. It was with a sample-barcoded 5' primer and a J-beta primer mix that a second PCR of roughly 6 to 11 cycles was run. TCRdb fed the 5' RACE reads into MiXCR, producing one record per CDR3 protein. The sample contains about 1.4 million distinct CDR3 sequences, approximately 63% of which appear only once. Trimming left V 2 bases short and J 8 bases short, with 7 bases between. Germline V lookup: CDR1 MGHRA, CDR2 YSYEKL. This CDR3 is 12 amino acids long. This clonotype occurred a few times.

The V and J genes are TRBV4-1 and TRBJ2-1; D might be TRBD2 (6 bases). Material: blood. The source of this sequence is a man aged 18 to 30 in good health. Here the CDR3 DNA reads TGCGCCAGCAGCCAACGACTAGATGAGCAGTTCTTC. Amino acid sequence: CASSQRLDEQFF.